A selection of T cell receptor beta chains follows, all from one sample in a study of T cell changes during pregnancy in multiple sclerosis. The protocol was immunoSEQ multiplex PCR, while the TCRdb copy is restricted to in-frame clones and leaves out a portion. The table records about 110,000 clones, roughly 92% of them present only once. Material: peripheral blood, obtained after pregnancy. These receptors all stem from a female donor with multiple sclerosis, enrolled in a pregnancy study. Each CDR3 is given without its conserved first and last residue. A D gene is named only where the DNA matches it firmly. Some rows have no size entry. The others give once, few or many, or a class for an expanded clone.

>TRBD1|once|TRBV5-1|12|TRBJ1-1
ASSQTGEGTEAF
>.|.|TRBV6-5|12|TRBJ1-6
ASSYRQSGSPLH
>.|.|TRBV19|9|TRBJ1-1
ASKGSGMAF
>TRBD2|.|TRBV6-5|13|TRBJ2-3
ASKAMGLAGDTQY
>.|once|TRBV5-6|13|TRBJ2-2
ASSFGRGSAGELF
>.|.|TRBV7-2|10|TRBJ2-3
ASSPPGDTQY
>.|.|TRBV15|14|TRBJ1-4
ATSREGGATNEKLF
>.|.|TRBV27|14|TRBJ2-1
ASSGDFTGPYNEQF
>TRBD2|.|TRBV4-1|14|TRBJ2-3
ASSQAIAGHTDTQY
>.|.|TRBV5-1|15|TRBJ2-3
ASSPRWGGDGTDTQY
>.|.|TRBV5-4|13|TRBJ2-1
ASSEAGGLYNEQF
>.|.|TRBV7-7|10|TRBJ2-5
ASSSGQETQY
>.|.|TRBV18|13|TRBJ2-7
ASSPIKQHSYEQY
>.|.|TRBV2|9|TRBJ1-1
ASQGGTEAF
>.|once|TRBV15|13|TRBJ2-7
ATSRGGGAPYEQY
>TRBD1|.|TRBV27|13|TRBJ1-2
ASSFGGRGLNGYT
>.|.|TRBV5-1|12|TRBJ1-1
ASSLGPTGGEAF
>.|.|TRBV4-1|13|TRBJ1-5
ASSQGWGDGQPQH
>TRBD2|.|TRBV5-4|12|TRBJ2-7
ASSLAGGAYEQY
>.|.|TRBV5-4|12|TRBJ1-1
ASSLETTVSEAF
>TRBD1|once|TRBV28|13|TRBJ1-5
ASSSGQGRNQPQH
>.|.|TRBV2|8|TRBJ2-5
ATSGGTQY
>.|.|TRBV27|12|TRBJ2-3
ASSQERDSLTQY
>TRBD1|.|TRBV30|12|TRBJ1-4
AWNFRQGGEKLF
>.|.|TRBV27|12|TRBJ1-1
ASSSTGTNTEAF
>.|.|TRBV5-1|15|TRBJ2-1
ASSLGVGGGTYNEQF
>.|.|TRBV7-9|13|TRBJ1-6
ASSLVTAANSPLH
>.|once|TRBV7-8|12|TRBJ2-1
ASSSLGEYNEQF
>.|.|TRBV11-2|15|TRBJ2-1
ASSSGQGSSSYNEQF
>TRBD1|.|TRBV9|13|TRBJ1-2
ASSVGGGEGYGYT
>TRBD1|once|TRBV5-1|13|TRBJ2-7
ASSPGTGIGYEQY
>.|.|TRBV6-1|13|TRBJ1-3
ASSLGLTSGNTIY
>.|.|TRBV27|11|TRBJ1-1
ASSGQGNTEAF
>.|.|TRBV6-1|9|TRBJ2-7
ASSGYYEQY
>TRBD1|.|TRBV9|13|TRBJ1-4
ASSAGDRGREKLF
>.|.|TRBV20-1|9|TRBJ1-2
SAVEGVGYT
>TRBD1|once|TRBV2|13|TRBJ2-7
ASSEVGQSYYEQY
>TRBD2|.|TRBV6-1|13|TRBJ2-7
ASTWPIAGAHEQY
>.|.|TRBV2|10|TRBJ1-1
ASSDGWERAF
>.|.|TRBV30|14|TRBJ1-5
AWSVAGRGANQPQH
>.|.|TRBV7-9|12|TRBJ2-3
ASRFGSSTDTQY
>.|.|TRBV18|12|TRBJ1-2
ASSRQDSNYGYT
>.|.|TRBV2|11|TRBJ2-2
ASKPGETGELF
>.|.|TRBV27|14|TRBJ2-6
ASSPPPSSGANVLT
>.|.|TRBV2|14|TRBJ2-5
ASSEGIGTYQETQY
>.|few|TRBV6-1|11|TRBJ1-2
ASYTGMQRART
>TRBD2|.|TRBV6-4|12|TRBJ2-2
ASRVAGETGELF